Each of the 26 T cell receptor beta chains below was sequenced from the same sample in a study of early T cells in non-severe SARS-CoV-2 infection. TCRdb re-derived calls from the 5' RACE reads in MiXCR, one entry per CDR3 protein. The sample contains some 80,000 distinct CDR3 sequences, over 4% of which appear only once. This sample comprised whole blood, obtained at baseline. These receptors were collected from an adult who was a healthcare worker with PCR-confirmed SARS-CoV-2 infection or an uninfected control (not recorded which).

J is TRBJ2-1 and V is TRBV4-1; possible D gene TRBD1, 6 bases. Germline CDR1 reads MGHRA; CDR2 reads YSYEKL. V dropped 8 bases and J dropped 9 bases, with 11 bases sitting between them. The CDR3 runs to 11 residues. The CDR3 sequence is CASRQGREQFF. In DNA form, the CDR3 reads TGCGCCAGCCGGCAGGGGCGTGAGCAGTTCTTC.

At least ten counts were recorded for this clonotype. The V gene is TRBV20-1, the J gene TRBJ2-7; 7 positions match TRBD1. The V and J ends lost 1 base and 3 bases, in that order; junction bases with no gene match: 9. The germline gives CDR1 DFQATT, CDR2 SNEGSKA (reference sequence). The CDR3 sequence is 15 residues long. The CDR3 bases are TGCAGTGCTAGAGGTATCGGGACAGATTACTACGAGCAGTACTTC. Residues: CSARGIGTDYYEQYF.

The chain recombines TRBV7-9 with TRBJ2-5; a weak D match, TRBD2 (5 bases). The CDR3 is made up of 13 amino acids. Germline V gene lookup returns CDR1 SEHNR and CDR2 FQNEAQ (reference sequence). Trimming cost V 7 bases and J 5 bases, with 14 bases left between them. The CDR3 DNA reads TGTGCCAGCACCAGAACGGCGGGTGAGACCCAGTACTTC. Amino acid sequence: CASTRTAGETQYF.

This chain connects TRBV29-1 to TRBJ2-1; D gene ambiguous. V lost 2 bases and J lost 8, with 13 bases in between. Germline assignment: CDR1 SQVTM and CDR2 ANQGSEA. This CDR3 contains 13 residues. DNA of the CDR3: TGCAGCGTTGAAAATACCCCGAAGGATGAGCAGTTCTTC. Protein: CSVENTPKDEQFF.

This clonotype showed up many times. This chain links TRBV28 with TRBJ2-3; tentative D call: TRBD2 (7 bases). V was shortened by 7 bases and J by 8 bases, with 22 bases between the two germline ends. The CDR3 loop spans 15 amino acids. Per germline, CDR1 MDHEN and CDR2 SYDVKM. The CDR3 DNA sequence: TGTGCCAGCATCCTCTCACATCTCCGGGGGGCTACGCAGTATTTT. This sequence encodes CASILSHLRGATQYF.

This chain uses TRBV5-1 with TRBJ2-3, with 9 bases lining up with TRBD1. The trim removed 1 base at V and 2 bases at J, leaving 17 bases unmatched. Germline CDR1 reads SGHRS; CDR2 reads YFSETQ. The CDR3 runs to 20 residues. The CDR3 nucleotides are TGCGCCAGCAGCTTGCCTCCCGCGGGACAGGGTTTTGGAGTCACAGATACGCAGTATTTT. Amino acid sequence: CASSLPPAGQGFGVTDTQYF.

CDR3 in DNA: TGTGCCAGCAGCCCAGGACAGGGCACAGATACGCAGTATTTT. This encodes CASSPGQGTDTQYF. This chain joins TRBV9 and TRBJ2-3; 7 nucleotides line up with TRBD1. The CDR3 is made up of 14 amino acids. Trimming removed 4 bases from V and 1 base from J; junction bases left unmatched: 3. Germline CDR1 and CDR2: SGDLS and YYNGEE. Complete variable domain (other parts from reference TRBV9 and TRBJ2-3): DSGVTQTPKHLITATGQRVTLRCSPRSGDLSVYWYQQSLDQGLQFLIQYYNGEERAKGNILERFSAQQFPDLHSELNLSSLELGDSALYFCASSPGQGTDTQYFGPGTRLTVL.

This sequence joins TRBV6-2 or TRBV6-3 and TRBJ1-1, with 8 bases that match TRBD1. Unmatched junction bases numbered 10, after V lost 4 bases and J lost 6 bases. The CDR3 runs to 15 residues. Germline V gene sequence: CDR1 MNHEY, CDR2 SVGEGT. In DNA, the CDR3 is TGTGCCAGCAGTTCGCCGACAGGGGAATATCCTGAAGCTTTCTTT. It codes for CASSSPTGEYPEAFF.

This clonotype was observed at least ten times. The rearrangement joins TRBV11-2 to TRBJ2-1; 13 bases align to TRBD2. Germline trimming cut 5 bases from V and 10 bases from J; bases unmatched to any gene: 11. This CDR3 is built from 16 residues. The germline gives CDR1 SGHAT, CDR2 FQNNGV. DNA of the CDR3: TGTGCCAGCAGCCATATGGGACTAGCGGGGCCTCGAGAGCAGTTCTTC. It encodes CASSHMGLAGPREQFF.

This clonotype was detected many times. V gene TRBV29-1 combines with J gene TRBJ2-3; D is ambiguous. The V gene lost 4 bases and the J gene lost 2 bases, with 10 bases spanning the gap. The CDR3 is made up of 13 amino acids. The V gene's germline CDR1 is SQVTM and CDR2 ANQGSEA. The chain's CDR3 is CSVVRPDTDTQYF. The DNA for the CDR3 is TGCAGCGTTGTTAGACCGGACACAGATACGCAGTATTTT.

The CDR3 spells CASSLQQGIFYEQYF. The CDR3 coding sequence is TGTGCCAGCAGCCTCCAACAGGGAATTTTCTACGAGCAGTACTTC. The V call is TRBV7-8, the J call TRBJ2-7, with a tentative D call TRBD1 (6 bases). Trimming took off 5 bases at V and 3 bases at J, with 17 bases between the two ends. The CDR3 consists of 15 residues. In germline, CDR1 is SGHVS, CDR2 FQNEAQ. The full variable domain, its missing parts supplied by reference TRBV7-8 and TRBJ2-7, is GAGVSQSPRYKVAKRGQDVALRCDPISGHVSLFWYQQALGQGPEFLTYFQNEAQLDKSGLPSDRFFAERPEGSVSTLKIQRTQQEDSAVYLCASSLQQGIFYEQYFGPGTRLTVT.

In its sample, this clonotype was seen a few times. The chain carries TRBV4-2 and TRBJ2-6; D gene ambiguous. Looked up from germline, CDR1 is LGHNA and CDR2 is YNFKEQ. Trimming cost V 0 bases and J 0 bases, with 6 bases left between them. The CDR3 runs to 16 residues. The CDR3 DNA is TGTGCCAGCAGCCAAGAGCAGTTCTCTGGGGCCAACGTCCTGACTTTC. It specifies CASSQEQFSGANVLTF.

This clonotype was recorded a few times. The chain couples TRBV7-9 to TRBJ1-2, with TRBD1 matching 7 bases. CDR1 is SEHNR and CDR2 is FQNEAQ in the germline V gene (reference sequence). The CDR3 runs 17 residues. V lost 5 bases, J lost 3 bases, and 15 bases stayed unmatched. The CDR3 reads CASSPTGARLVDYGYTF. In DNA, the CDR3 is TGTGCCAGCAGCCCTACAGGGGCACGTTTGGTTGACTATGGCTACACCTTC. Using reference TRBV7-9 and TRBJ1-2 for the parts outside the CDR3, the full variable domain is DTGVSQNPRHKITKRGQNVTFRCDPISEHNRLYWYRQTLGQGPEFLTYFQNEAQLEKSRLLSDRFSAERPKGSFSTLEIQRTEQGDSAMYLCASSPTGARLVDYGYTFGSGTRLTVV.

This clonotype was detected ten times or more. This chain links TRBV28 with TRBJ2-7; 9 nucleotides line up with TRBD2. The CDR3 extends over 14 amino acids. In germline, CDR1 is MDHEN, CDR2 SYDVKM. Losses at the gene ends were 7 bases for V and 2 bases for J; bases not matched to a gene: 6. The CDR3 DNA sequence: TGTGCCAGCAAGGTTCTAGCGGGAACCTACGAGCAGTACTTC. This gives the protein CASKVLAGTYEQYF.

The chain carries TRBV12-2 and TRBJ2-4; the table's D call, TRBD1, was not checked against the DNA. TRBV12-2 is flagged as a pseudogene. The CDR3 is 21 amino acids. The CDR3 DNA is TGTGCAAGTCGCTTAGCAGAGATCCCGGGACAGGGGATCGGAGCCAAAAACATTCAGTACTTC. Its protein is CASRLAEIPGQGIGAKNIQYF.

In this sample, this clonotype turned up many times. The V call is TRBV6-5, the J call TRBJ1-1; no clear D. Germline V gene sequence: CDR1 MNHEY, CDR2 SVGAGI. The germline V and J ends were trimmed by 0 bases and 11 bases, with 16 bases remaining between them. The CDR3 is made up of 14 amino acids. This CDR3 reads CASSYSPSGVRAFF. The CDR3 DNA reads as TGTGCCAGCAGTTACTCGCCAAGTGGGGTACGGGCTTTCTTT.

This clonotype was observed at least ten times. V usage is TRBV18 and J usage is TRBJ2-3; the match to TRBD2 covers 7 bases. Germline trimming cut 2 bases from V and 4 bases from J; bases unmatched to any gene: 9. Germline CDR1 and CDR2: KGHSH and LQKENI. The CDR3 length is 16 residues. CDR3 protein: CASSPNAPGGPDTQYF. The CDR3 coding sequence is TGTGCCAGCTCACCAAATGCGCCGGGAGGCCCAGATACGCAGTATTTT.

This clonotype was recorded at least ten times. The chain couples TRBV5-4 to TRBJ2-1; 11 bases map to TRBD2. Germline trimming cut 1 base from V and 3 bases from J; bases unmatched to any gene: 0. This CDR3 region has 15 residues. Germline values: CDR1 SGHNT, CDR2 YYREEE (reference sequence). CDR3 in DNA: TGTGCCAGCAGCTTGACTAGCGGGAGCTACAATGAGCAGTTCTTC. Its translation is CASSLTSGSYNEQFF.

This clonotype was found a few times. The chain recombines TRBV12-3 or TRBV12-4 with TRBJ2-5, with 12 bases fitting TRBD1. The J segment lost 3 bases and the V segment lost 6 bases, leaving 8 bases of the junction unmatched. The CDR3 spans 16 residues. This CDR3 reads CASSPSGTGGEETQYF. The CDR3 DNA reads as TGTGCCAGCAGCCCGAGTGGGACAGGGGGCGAAGAGACCCAGTACTTC.

In this sample, this clonotype turned up a few times. V is TRBV7-8 and J is TRBJ2-3; 8 bases agree with TRBD2. Trimming took 7 bases from V and 3 from J; bases not matched to a gene: 12. Germline V gives CDR1 SGHVS, CDR2 FQNEAQ. The CDR3 runs 16 residues. The CDR3 sequence: CASKTPGLGATDTQYF. For the CDR3, the DNA is TGTGCCAGCAAAACTCCGGGACTAGGGGCAACAGATACGCAGTATTTT.

This clonotype was seen many times. The genes are TRBV9 and TRBJ2-2; possible D gene TRBD2, 6 bases. V was trimmed by 4 bases and J by 1 base, leaving 14 bases between them. The CDR3 is 16 amino acids. Looked up from germline, CDR1 is SGDLS and CDR2 is YYNGEE. In DNA, the CDR3 is TGTGCCAGCAGCCCCCGGGTAGCGGTGAACACCGGGGAGCTGTTTTTT. This gives the protein CASSPRVAVNTGELFF.

The chain is built from TRBV4-1 and TRBJ2-4, with D perhaps matching TRBD1 (5 bases). CDR1 and CDR2 from the germline V gene are MGHRA and YSYEKL. Trimming pared 0 bases from V and 0 bases from J, leaving 15 bases between. CDR3 length: 18 amino acids. For the CDR3, the DNA is TGCGCCAGCAGCCAAGATAGGGCCGGACAAATAGCCAAAAACATTCAGTACTTC. It yields the protein CASSQDRAGQIAKNIQYF.

This clonotype was detected a few times. This rearrangement joins TRBV19 to TRBJ1-6, with TRBD1 matching 9 bases. Germline-derived CDR1 and CDR2 are LNHDA and SQIVND (reference sequence). J was trimmed by 10 bases and V by 7 bases; bases with no gene match: 8. This CDR3 is 14 amino acids long. CDR3 sequence (DNA): TGTGCCAGTACTGACAGGGGGTCGAGATCACCCCTCCACTTT. It is translated as CASTDRGSRSPLHF. Based on the CDR3 plus reference TRBV19 and TRBJ1-6, the full variable domain is DGGITQSPKYLFRKEGQNVTLSCEQNLNHDAMYWYRQDPGQGLRLIYYSQIVNDFQKGDIAEGYSVSREKKESFPLTVTSAQKNPTAFYLCASTDRGSRSPLHFGNGTRLTVT.

The sample holds a few counts of this clonotype. The rearrangement links TRBV5-4 to TRBJ2-1; D is uncertain. Germline CDR1 SGHNT, CDR2 YYREEE (reference sequence). The CDR3 loop spans 14 amino acids. Trimming pared 1 base from V and 0 bases from J, leaving 5 bases between. CDR3: CASSLYSSYNEQFF. The CDR3 DNA follows: TGTGCCAGCAGCTTGTACAGCTCCTACAATGAGCAGTTCTTC. The full variable domain, its missing parts supplied by reference TRBV5-4 and TRBJ2-1, is ETGVTQSPTHLIKTRGQQVTLRCSSQSGHNTVSWYQQALGQGPQFIFQYYREEENGRGNFPPRFSGLQFPNYSSELNVNALELDDSALYLCASSLYSSYNEQFFGPGTRLTVL.

The chain has TRBV20-1 and TRBJ2-7; D remains ambiguous. V lost 7 bases, J lost 0 bases, and 13 bases lay in between. CDR3 length: 13 amino acids. The germline CDR1 and CDR2 sequences are DFQATT and SNEGSKA (reference sequence). This CDR3 is CSVGGPSSYEQYF. The DNA of the CDR3 is TGCAGTGTCGGTGGTCCGAGCTCCTACGAGCAGTACTTC.

This clonotype has at least ten counts. The chain carries TRBV20-1 and TRBJ2-2, with D possibly being TRBD1 (5 bases). Germline V lookup: CDR1 DFQATT, CDR2 SNEGSKA (reference sequence). V was shortened by 6 bases and J by 5 bases, with 13 bases between the two germline ends. CDR3 size: 13 residues. CDR3 residues: CSAPKGATGELFF. The CDR3 region has the DNA TGCAGTGCCCCAAAAGGGGCTACCGGGGAGCTGTTTTTT.